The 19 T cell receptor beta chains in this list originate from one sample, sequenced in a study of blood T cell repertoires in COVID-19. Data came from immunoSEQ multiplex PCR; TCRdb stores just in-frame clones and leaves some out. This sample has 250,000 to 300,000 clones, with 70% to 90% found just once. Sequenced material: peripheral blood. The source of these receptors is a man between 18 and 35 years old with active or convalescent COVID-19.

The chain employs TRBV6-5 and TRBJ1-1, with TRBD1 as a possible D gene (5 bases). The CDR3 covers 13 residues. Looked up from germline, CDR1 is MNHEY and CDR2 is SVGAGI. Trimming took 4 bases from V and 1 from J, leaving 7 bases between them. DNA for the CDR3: TGTGCCAGCAGTTTTCAGGGGAACACTGAAGCTTTCTTT. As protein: CASSFQGNTEAFF.

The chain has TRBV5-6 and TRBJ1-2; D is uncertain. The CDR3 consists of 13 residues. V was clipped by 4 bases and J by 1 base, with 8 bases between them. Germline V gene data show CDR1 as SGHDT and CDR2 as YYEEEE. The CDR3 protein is CASSRAGNYGYTF. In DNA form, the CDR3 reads TGTGCCAGCAGCCGGGCGGGTAACTATGGCTACACCTTC. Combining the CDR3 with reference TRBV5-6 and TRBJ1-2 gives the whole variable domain DAGVTQSPTHLIKTRGQQVTLRCSPKSGHDTVSWYQQALGQGPQFIFQYYEEEERQRGNFPDRFSGHQFPNYSSELNVNALLLGDSALYLCASSRAGNYGYTFGSGTRLTVV.

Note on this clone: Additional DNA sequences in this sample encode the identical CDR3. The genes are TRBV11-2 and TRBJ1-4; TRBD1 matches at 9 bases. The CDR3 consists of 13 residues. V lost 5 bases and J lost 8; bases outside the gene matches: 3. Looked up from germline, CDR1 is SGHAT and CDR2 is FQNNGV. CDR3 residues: CASSRDRDEKLFF. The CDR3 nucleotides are TGTGCCAGCAGCCGGGACAGGGACGAAAAACTGTTTTTT.

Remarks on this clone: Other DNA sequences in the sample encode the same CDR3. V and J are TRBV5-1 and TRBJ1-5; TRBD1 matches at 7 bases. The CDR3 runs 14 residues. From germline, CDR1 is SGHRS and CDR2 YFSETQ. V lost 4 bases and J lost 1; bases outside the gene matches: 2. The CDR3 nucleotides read TGCGCCAGCAGCCCGGGACAGAGCAATCAGCCCCAGCATTTT. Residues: CASSPGQSNQPQHF.

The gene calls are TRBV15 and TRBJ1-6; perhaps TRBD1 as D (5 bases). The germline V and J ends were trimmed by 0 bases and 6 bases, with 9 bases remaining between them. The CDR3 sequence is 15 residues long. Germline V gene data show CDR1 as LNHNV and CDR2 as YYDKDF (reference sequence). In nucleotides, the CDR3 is TGTGCCACCAGCAGAGATCCCGGGGGTAATTCACCCCTCCACTTT. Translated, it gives CATSRDPGGNSPLHF.

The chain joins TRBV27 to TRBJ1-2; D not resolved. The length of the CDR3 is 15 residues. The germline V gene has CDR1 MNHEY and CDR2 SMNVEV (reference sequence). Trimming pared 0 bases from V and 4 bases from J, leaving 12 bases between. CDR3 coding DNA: TGTGCCAGCAGTTTATCGCCAGGCTACCTCTATGGCTACACCTTC. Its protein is CASSLSPGYLYGYTF.

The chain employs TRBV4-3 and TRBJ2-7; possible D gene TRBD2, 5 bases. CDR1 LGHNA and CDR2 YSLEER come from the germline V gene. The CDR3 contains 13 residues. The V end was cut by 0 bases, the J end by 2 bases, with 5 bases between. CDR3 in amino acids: CASSQDSAYEQYF. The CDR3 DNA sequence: TGCGCCAGCAGCCAAGATAGCGCCTACGAGCAGTACTTC.

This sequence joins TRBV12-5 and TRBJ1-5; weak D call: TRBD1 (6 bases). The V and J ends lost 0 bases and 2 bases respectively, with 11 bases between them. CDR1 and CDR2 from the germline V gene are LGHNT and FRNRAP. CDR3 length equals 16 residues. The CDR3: CASGLVQGGGNQPQHF. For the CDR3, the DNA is TGTGCTAGTGGTTTGGTACAAGGGGGTGGCAATCAGCCCCAGCATTTT.

CDR3 coding DNA: TGTGCCATCCCCGGGGGAGCCTCAGGCGGAGGCTACACCTTC. Encoded protein: CAIPGGASGGGYTF. The genes are TRBV7-9 and TRBJ1-2, with D possibly being TRBD1 (5 bases). Trimming took off 10 bases at V and 8 bases at J, with 23 bases between the two ends. The germline gives CDR1 SEHNR, CDR2 FQNEAQ (reference sequence). This CDR3 region has 14 residues. The full variable domain, rest sourced from reference TRBV7-9 and TRBJ1-2, is DTGVSQNPRHKITKRGQNVTFRCDPISEHNRLYWYRQTLGQGPEFLTYFQNEAQLEKSRLLSDRFSAERPKGSFSTLEIQRTEQGDSAMYLCAIPGGASGGGYTFGSGTRLTVV.

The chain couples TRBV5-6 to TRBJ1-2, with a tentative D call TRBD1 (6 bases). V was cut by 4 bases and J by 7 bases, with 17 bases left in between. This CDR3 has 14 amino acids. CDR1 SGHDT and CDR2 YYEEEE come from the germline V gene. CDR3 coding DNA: TGTGCCAGCAGCGGCACAGGGTTTGGAGCTGGCTACACCTTC. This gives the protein CASSGTGFGAGYTF.

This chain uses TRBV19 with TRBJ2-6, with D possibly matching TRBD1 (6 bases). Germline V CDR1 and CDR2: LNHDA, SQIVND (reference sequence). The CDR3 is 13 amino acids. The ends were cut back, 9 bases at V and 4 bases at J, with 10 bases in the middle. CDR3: CASAGTGANVLTF. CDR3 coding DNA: TGTGCCAGCGCCGGGACAGGGGCCAACGTCCTGACTTTC. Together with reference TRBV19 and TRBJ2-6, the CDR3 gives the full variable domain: DGGITQSPKYLFRKEGQNVTLSCEQNLNHDAMYWYRQDPGQGLRLIYYSQIVNDFQKGDIAEGYSVSREKKESFPLTVTSAQKNPTAFYLCASAGTGANVLTFGAGSRLTVL.

CDR3 residues: CASNWGVEQYF. The CDR3, as DNA: TGTGCCAGCAACTGGGGGGTCGAGCAGTACTTC. This chain joins TRBV2 and TRBJ2-7, with D possibly matching TRBD2 (6 bases). Trimming removed 7 bases from V and 6 bases from J, with 10 bases in between. The CDR3 is 11 residues long. The germline CDR1 and CDR2 sequences are SNHLY and FYNNEI.

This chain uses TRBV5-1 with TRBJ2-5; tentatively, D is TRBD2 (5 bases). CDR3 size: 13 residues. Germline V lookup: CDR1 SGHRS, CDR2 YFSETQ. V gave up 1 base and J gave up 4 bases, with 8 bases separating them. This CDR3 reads CASSLWRLETQYF. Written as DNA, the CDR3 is TGCGCCAGCAGCTTGTGGAGGTTAGAGACCCAGTACTTC.

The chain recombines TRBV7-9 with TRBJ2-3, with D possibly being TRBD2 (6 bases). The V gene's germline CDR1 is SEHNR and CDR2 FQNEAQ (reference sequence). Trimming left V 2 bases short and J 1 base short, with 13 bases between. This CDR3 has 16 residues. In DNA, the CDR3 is TGTGCCAGCAGCTTATTACGGGAGTGGGGCACAGATACGCAGTATTTT. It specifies CASSLLREWGTDTQYF.

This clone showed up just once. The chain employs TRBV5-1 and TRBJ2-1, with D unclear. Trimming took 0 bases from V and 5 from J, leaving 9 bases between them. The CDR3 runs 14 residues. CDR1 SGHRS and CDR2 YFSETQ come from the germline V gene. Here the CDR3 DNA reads TGCGCCAGCAGCTTGGACAGTAAAAACAATGAGCAGTTCTTC. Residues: CASSLDSKNNEQFF. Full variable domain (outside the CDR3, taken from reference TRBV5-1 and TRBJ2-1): KAGVTQTPRYLIKTRGQQVTLSCSPISGHRSVSWYQQTPGQGLQFLFEYFSETQRNKGNFPGRFSGRQFSNSRSEMNVSTLELGDSALYLCASSLDSKNNEQFFGPGTRLTVL.

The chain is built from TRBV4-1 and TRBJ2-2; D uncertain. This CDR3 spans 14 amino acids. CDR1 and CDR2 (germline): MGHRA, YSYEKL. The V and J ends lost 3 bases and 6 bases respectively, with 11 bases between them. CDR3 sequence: CASSHADQAGELFF. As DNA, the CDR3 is TGCGCCAGCAGCCATGCAGACCAGGCCGGGGAGCTGTTTTTT.

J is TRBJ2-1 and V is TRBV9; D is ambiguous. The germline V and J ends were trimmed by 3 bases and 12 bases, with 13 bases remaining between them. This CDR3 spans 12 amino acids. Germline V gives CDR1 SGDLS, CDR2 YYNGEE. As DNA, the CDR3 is TGTGCCAGCAGCGGTATGTCAATGAGGCAGTTCTTC. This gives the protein CASSGMSMRQFF.

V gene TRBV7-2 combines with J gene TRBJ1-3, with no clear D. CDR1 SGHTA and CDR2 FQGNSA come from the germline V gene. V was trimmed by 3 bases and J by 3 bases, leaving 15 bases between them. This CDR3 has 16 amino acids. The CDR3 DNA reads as TGTGCCAGCAGCTTCGGCAGGACTGCGGGTGGAAACACCATATATTTT. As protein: CASSFGRTAGGNTIYF.

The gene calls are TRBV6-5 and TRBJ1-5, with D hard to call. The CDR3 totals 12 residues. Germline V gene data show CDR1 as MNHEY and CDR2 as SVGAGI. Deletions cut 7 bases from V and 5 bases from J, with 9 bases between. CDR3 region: CASTSNYQPQHF. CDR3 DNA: TGTGCCAGCACCTCGAACTATCAGCCCCAGCATTTT.